Reported below is one T cell receptor beta chain. The assay was immunoSEQ multiplex PCR, and TCRdb's table has in-frame clones only and misses some. The table shows 100,000 to 150,000 clones, with around 90% occurring only once. Trimming removed 4 bases from V and 6 bases from J; junction bases left unmatched: 8. The CDR3 is made up of 15 amino acids. Germline lookup yields CDR1 SGHRS and CDR2 YFSETQ. The data derive from a study of T cell responses to AZD1222 COVID-19 vaccine. The receptor was derived from an adult who received the AZD1222 COVID-19 vaccine. Sample: peripheral blood, taken 28 days after the second AZD1222 dose. This chain links TRBV5-1 with TRBJ2-3, with 10 bases fitting TRBD1. CDR3 region: CASSTGTGARDTQYF. The CDR3 bases are TGCGCCAGCAGCACCGGGACAGGGGCGAGGGATACGCAGTATTTT.